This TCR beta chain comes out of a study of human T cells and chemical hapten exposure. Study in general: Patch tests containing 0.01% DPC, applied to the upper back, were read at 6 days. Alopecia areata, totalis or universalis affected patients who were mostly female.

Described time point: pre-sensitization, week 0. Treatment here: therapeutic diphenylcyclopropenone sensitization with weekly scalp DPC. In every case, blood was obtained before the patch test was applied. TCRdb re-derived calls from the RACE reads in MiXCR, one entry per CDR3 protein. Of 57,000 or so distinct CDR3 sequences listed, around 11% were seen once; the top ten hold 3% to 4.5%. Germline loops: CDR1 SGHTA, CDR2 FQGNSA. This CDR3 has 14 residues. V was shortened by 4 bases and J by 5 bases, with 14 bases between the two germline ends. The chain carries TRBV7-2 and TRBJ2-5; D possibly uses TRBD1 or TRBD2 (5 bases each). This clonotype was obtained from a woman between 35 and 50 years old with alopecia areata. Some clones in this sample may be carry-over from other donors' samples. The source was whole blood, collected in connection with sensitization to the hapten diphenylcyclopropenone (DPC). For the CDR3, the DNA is TGTGCCAGCAGCTCAGGGACCATTCGGGAGACCCAGTACTTC. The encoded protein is CASSSGTIRETQYF.